A selection of T cell receptor beta chains follows, all from one sample in a study of T cells after yellow fever vaccination. TCRdb called the 5' RACE reads again in MiXCR, with one record for every CDR3 protein. The sample lists some 420,000 distinct CDR3 sequences; around 19% were seen once. Sequences were derived from PBMCs, sampled before the yellow fever booster vaccination. The source is a man aged 18 to 29 who received the YFV17D yellow fever vaccine. CDR3s include the opening cysteine and the closing phenylalanine or tryptophan. A D gene is named only where the DNA matches it firmly. Where a row states a size, it is once, few, many or the class of an expanded clone; other rows omit it.

size: NA
D: TRBD1
V: TRBV29-1
J: TRBJ1-2
CDR3: CSADPGTANYGYTF
DNA: TGCAGCGCCGACCCGGGGACAGCTAACTATGGCTACACCTTC

size: NA
D: TRBD1
V: TRBV7-8
J: TRBJ2-5
CDR3: CASSTQTGEKETQYF
DNA: TGTGCCAGCAGCACCCAGACAGGGGAAAAAGAGACCCAGTACTTC

size: NA
D: NA
V: TRBV6-6
J: TRBJ1-5
CDR3: CASTRNSNQPQHF
DNA: TGTGCCAGCACGCGGAATAGCAATCAGCCCCAGCATTTT

size: NA
D: NA
V: TRBV19
J: TRBJ1-5
CDR3: CASHVGTLNQPQHF
DNA: TGTGCCAGCCACGTGGGGACACTCAATCAGCCCCAGCATTTT

size: NA
D: NA
V: TRBV4-3
J: TRBJ1-2
CDR3: CASSQGEPEAYGYTF
DNA: TGCGCCAGCAGCCAAGGCGAGCCGGAGGCCTATGGCTACACCTTC

size: NA
D: NA
V: TRBV4-1
J: TRBJ1-1
CDR3: CASSLTDGGPLNTEAFF
DNA: TGCGCCAGCAGCCTAACCGATGGGGGTCCGTTGAACACTGAAGCTTTCTTT

size: NA
D: NA
V: TRBV24-1
J: TRBJ1-2
CDR3: CATSDGWTKGYTF
DNA: TGTGCCACCAGTGATGGTTGGACAAAAGGCTACACCTTC

size: NA
D: NA
V: TRBV5-6
J: TRBJ2-5
CDR3: CASSDNRGGFRETQYF
DNA: TGTGCCAGCAGCGATAATCGGGGCGGGTTCAGGGAGACCCAGTACTTC

size: NA
D: NA
V: TRBV20-1
J: TRBJ1-1
CDR3: CSARDALTEAFF
DNA: TGCAGTGCTAGAGATGCCCTCACTGAAGCTTTCTTT

size: NA
D: NA
V: TRBV4-3
J: TRBJ1-6
CDR3: CASSQDRGRGWNSPLHF
DNA: TGCGCCAGCAGCCAAGATCGCGGGCGGGGTTGGAATTCACCCCTCCACTTT

size: many
D: NA
V: TRBV4-3
J: TRBJ2-5
CDR3: CASSQGGGGETQYF
DNA: TGCGCCAGCAGCCAAGGGGGGGGCGGCGAGACCCAGTACTTC

size: few
D: NA
V: TRBV12-3/TRBV12-4
J: TRBJ1-1
CDR3: CASVLGGNTEAFF
DNA: TGTGCCAGCGTCTTGGGGGGCAACACTGAAGCTTTCTTT

size: NA
D: NA
V: TRBV4-3
J: TRBJ2-7
CDR3: CASSQGRSVKSYEQYF
DNA: TGCGCCAGCAGCCAAGGTCGCAGCGTCAAAAGTTACGAGCAGTACTTC

size: NA
D: NA
V: TRBV25-1
J: TRBJ2-2
CDR3: CASANQPSGELFF
DNA: TGTGCCAGCGCGAACCAGCCTAGCGGGGAGCTGTTTTTT

size: NA
D: NA
V: TRBV10-3
J: TRBJ2-3
CDR3: CATSGMETNDVQYF
DNA: TGTGCCACCAGTGGAATGGAGACTAACGACGTGCAGTATTTT

size: NA
D: NA
V: TRBV3-2
J: TRBJ2-1
CDR3: CASSQFPGLATSNEQFF
DNA: TGTGCCAGCAGCCAGTTCCCGGGACTAGCGACTTCTAATGAGCAGTTCTTC

size: few
D: NA
V: TRBV9
J: TRBJ1-1
CDR3: CASSKRGTVNTEAFF
DNA: TGTGCCAGCAGCAAAAGGGGGACGGTGAACACTGAAGCTTTCTTT

size: few
D: NA
V: TRBV6-1
J: TRBJ1-4
CDR3: CATATGTHATNEKLFF
DNA: TGTGCCACGGCCACAGGGACCCATGCAACTAATGAAAAACTGTTTTTT

size: NA
D: NA
V: TRBV4-1
J: TRBJ1-4
CDR3: CASSQAWEGLVFF
DNA: TGCGCCAGCAGCCAGGCCTGGGAGGGACTGGTGTTTTTT

size: few
D: TRBD1
V: TRBV9
J: TRBJ2-1
CDR3: CASTRGTGGYNEQFF
DNA: TGTGCCAGCACCCGCGGGACAGGGGGCTACAATGAGCAGTTCTTC

size: NA
D: NA
V: TRBV30
J: TRBJ2-6
CDR3: CAWSVLGGTGANVLTF
DNA: TGTGCCTGGAGTGTGCTAGGAGGGACCGGGGCCAACGTCCTGACTTTC

size: few
D: NA
V: TRBV5-1
J: TRBJ2-2
CDR3: CASSKGPNTGELFF
DNA: TGCGCCAGCAGCAAGGGACCGAACACCGGGGAGCTGTTTTTT

size: few
D: TRBD2
V: TRBV12-3/TRBV12-4
J: TRBJ2-1
CDR3: CASSSREGWNEQFF
DNA: TGTGCCAGCAGTTCCCGGGAGGGATGGAATGAGCAGTTCTTC

size: few
D: NA
V: TRBV27
J: TRBJ1-1
CDR3: CASSPAGIPDTEAFF
DNA: TGTGCCAGCAGTCCCGCCGGGATCCCTGACACTGAAGCTTTCTTT

size: few
D: NA
V: TRBV7-2
J: TRBJ2-1
CDR3: CASSFGRNEQFF
DNA: TGTGCCAGCAGCTTCGGGCGCAATGAGCAGTTCTTC

size: few
D: NA
V: TRBV29-1
J: TRBJ2-1
CDR3: CSVVQGLRNNEQFF
DNA: TGCAGCGTTGTTCAGGGATTGAGGAACAATGAGCAGTTCTTC

size: few
D: TRBD1
V: TRBV5-1
J: TRBJ2-3
CDR3: CASSSSLAGGRTDTQYF
DNA: TGCGCCAGCAGCTCCTCTCTGGCAGGGGGAAGAACAGATACGCAGTATTTT

size: many
D: NA
V: TRBV6-2/TRBV6-3
J: TRBJ1-1
CDR3: CASTKGWMNTEAFF
DNA: TGTGCCAGCACAAAAGGTTGGATGAACACTGAAGCTTTCTTT

size: NA
D: TRBD1
V: TRBV4-1
J: TRBJ2-2
CDR3: CASSKTGAGELFF
DNA: TGCGCCAGCAGCAAAACAGGGGCCGGGGAGCTGTTTTTT

size: few
D: NA
V: TRBV6-6
J: TRBJ1-6
CDR3: CASTGGTGTFSPLHF
DNA: TGTGCCAGCACCGGGGGGACTGGGACATTTTCACCCCTCCACTTT

size: many
D: NA
V: TRBV7-2
J: TRBJ2-5
CDR3: CASSLVGRETQYF
DNA: TGTGCCAGCAGCTTAGTTGGGAGAGAGACCCAGTACTTC

size: NA
D: TRBD2
V: TRBV7-8
J: TRBJ2-1
CDR3: CASSLPRGGASTYNEQFF
DNA: TGTGCCAGCAGCTTACCCCGCGGGGGGGCCAGTACTTACAATGAGCAGTTCTTC

size: few
D: NA
V: TRBV12-3/TRBV12-4
J: TRBJ1-2
CDR3: CASSFLGQYYGYTF
DNA: TGTGCCAGCAGTTTTCTCGGGCAGTACTATGGCTACACCTTC

size: few
D: NA
V: TRBV7-9
J: TRBJ1-2
CDR3: CASSLGGTGLANYGYTF
DNA: TGTGCCAGCAGCTTAGGAGGCACAGGGCTTGCTAACTATGGCTACACCTTC

size: few
D: NA
V: TRBV27
J: TRBJ1-5
CDR3: CASSLGRGSQPQHF
DNA: TGTGCCAGCAGTTTGGGGAGGGGCAGTCAGCCCCAGCATTTT